These T cell receptor beta chains were read from a single sample in a study of T cells after yellow fever vaccination. MiXCR, run by TCRdb on the 5' RACE reads, gives a single entry per CDR3 protein. Found here are 280,000 or so distinct CDR3 sequences, 7.5% to 9% of them singletons; the top ten hold 3% to 3.5%. The sequenced sample was CD4+ T cells sorted from PBMCs, obtained 5 days after the yellow fever booster vaccination. The receptors here all came from a young man who received the YFV17D yellow fever vaccine. Each CDR3 is given with its conserved first and last residue. The D gene is left open where the match is weak. The listing skips clone size in some rows; elsewhere it reads once, few, many or a size class.

.	TRBV5-1	.	TRBJ2-2	TGCGCCAGCAGCCCGTACAGGGTGGACACCGGGGAGCTGTTTTTT	CASSPYRVDTGELFF
many	TRBV4-2	.	TRBJ2-5	TGTGCCAGCAGCCAAGGAAGGGGGGCCATCCAAGAGACCCAGTACTTC	CASSQGRGAIQETQYF
.	TRBV10-3	.	TRBJ1-5	TGTGCCGGAAAATGGACCGATCTTACGGATCAGCCCCAGCATTTT	CAGKWTDLTDQPQHF
.	TRBV5-4	TRBD2	TRBJ2-7	TGTGCCAGCAGCTCCGGGACTAGCTACTACGAGCAGTACTTC	CASSSGTSYYEQYF
few	TRBV4-3	TRBD1	TRBJ1-6	TGCGCCAGCAGCCACCCGGGACAGCTGAATTCACCCCTCCACTTT	CASSHPGQLNSPLHF
few	TRBV7-2	TRBD2	TRBJ2-7	TGTGCCAGCAGCTTCTTCGTGCGGGGGGGCGAGCAGTACTTC	CASSFFVRGGEQYF
few	TRBV4-3	.	TRBJ1-1	TGCGCCAGCAGCCACGAACAGGGAGGGAACACTGAAGCTTTCTTT	CASSHEQGGNTEAFF
.	TRBV6-5	.	TRBJ1-1	TGTGCCAGCAGTTACTACCAACCGGGACACGAAGCTTTCTTT	CASSYYQPGHEAFF
many	TRBV7-7	.	TRBJ2-5	TGTGCCAGCAGCAACGTCCGAGAGACCCAGTACTTC	CASSNVRETQYF
.	TRBV5-1	.	TRBJ1-3	TGCGCCAGCAAGGGGGGCGCGAGGCGAGACACCATATATTTT	CASKGGARRDTIYF
many	TRBV6-6	TRBD1	TRBJ2-3	TGTGCCAGCAGTTCCGGACAGGGGGCGAGGGCAGATACGCAGTATTTT	CASSSGQGARADTQYF
.	TRBV20-1	.	TRBJ2-1	TGCAGTGCTAGAGGATCCCCAGCCGCTCCTTACAATGAGCAGTTCTTC	CSARGSPAAPYNEQFF
.	TRBV2	TRBD1	TRBJ2-2	TGTGCCAGCAATAGACAGGGGGCTGGCGGGGAGCTGTTTTTT	CASNRQGAGGELFF
few	TRBV5-1	.	TRBJ1-6	TGCGCCAGCAGCCCCGACTCAGGGACGGGTTCACCCCTCCACTTT	CASSPDSGTGSPLHF
many	TRBV5-5	.	TRBJ2-6	TGTGCCAGCAGCAAAGACCCCCGCTCTGGGGCCAACGTCCTGACTTTC	CASSKDPRSGANVLTF
many	TRBV18	.	TRBJ2-7	TGTGCCAGCTCACCACCGTACAGTCGTTCCTCCTACGAGCAGTACTTC	CASSPPYSRSSYEQYF
many	TRBV6-6	.	TRBJ2-5	TGTGCCAGCACCCGGACAGATCGAGAGACCCAGTACTTC	CASTRTDRETQYF
.	TRBV5-1	.	TRBJ2-1	TGCGCCAGCAGCTCCCTATATGAGCAGTTCTTC	CASSSLYEQFF
few	TRBV6-2/TRBV6-3	.	TRBJ1-2	TGTGCCAGCCAGGTGGGCAGAATCAACTATGGCTACACCTTC	CASQVGRINYGYTF
few	TRBV5-1	.	TRBJ2-1	TGCGCCAGCAGCTTGGGAGTACAGGTCGATGAGCAGTTCTTC	CASSLGVQVDEQFF
.	TRBV28	.	TRBJ1-1	TGTGCCAGCAGTTCCGCAGGGTCGGGTGTCACTGAAGCTTTCTTT	CASSSAGSGVTEAFF
.	TRBV12-3/TRBV12-4	.	TRBJ2-5	TGTGCCAGCAGTCCCCCCGGGACTCGGAGTGGGACCCAGTACTTC	CASSPPGTRSGTQYF
many	TRBV5-6	.	TRBJ2-5	TGTGCCAGCAGCTCCCAGGGGTCAGGTGGAGAGACCCAGTACTTC	CASSSQGSGGETQYF
many	TRBV29-1	.	TRBJ1-1	TGCAGCGTTGAAGGGGTGGGGGGCGGAATAAAAGCTTTCTTT	CSVEGVGGGIKAFF
few	TRBV7-2	.	TRBJ2-7	TGTGCCAGCAGCTTAGGGAGGGGACTCTCATACGAGCAGTACTTC	CASSLGRGLSYEQYF
many	TRBV7-7	.	TRBJ2-5	TGTGCCAGCAGCTCCCGGGGGACCCAGTACTTC	CASSSRGTQYF
few	TRBV7-8	TRBD2	TRBJ2-3	TGTGCCAGCAGCTCCTTTAGCGGGGCTCTCACAGATACGCAGTATTTT	CASSSFSGALTDTQYF
.	TRBV12-3/TRBV12-4	.	TRBJ1-4	TGTGCCAGCAGGCGGGGACAAGAAAAACTGTTTTTT	CASRRGQEKLFF
few	TRBV27	.	TRBJ2-5	TGTGCCAGCAGTTTTTCTAGCAGAGAGACCCAGTACTTC	CASSFSSRETQYF
.	TRBV25-1	.	TRBJ1-3	TGTGCCAGCAGTGAAGGCCTACTGGGTGGAAACACCATATATTTT	CASSEGLLGGNTIYF
many	TRBV9	TRBD2	TRBJ2-1	TGTGCCAGCAGCGCTGAGATTCCGGGACTAGCGACCTACAATGAGCAGTTCTTC	CASSAEIPGLATYNEQFF
many	TRBV15	TRBD2	TRBJ2-7	TGTGCCACCAGCACCCCAAGGCGGGGGACTAACCCCAGGGAGCAGTACTTC	CATSTPRRGTNPREQYF
many	TRBV10-3	.	TRBJ2-5	TGTGCCATCAGTGAACGACAGATTCAAGAGACCCAGTACTTC	CAISERQIQETQYF
many	TRBV11-2	.	TRBJ1-1	TGTGCCAGCAGCTCCCCCGGGGGCAGGGTTCTTTTTGACGACACTGAAGCTTTCTTT	CASSSPGGRVLFDDTEAFF
few	TRBV20-1	TRBD2	TRBJ2-5	TGCAGTGCAAATAGCGGGGGGGCCGGTGAGACCCAGTACTTC	CSANSGGAGETQYF
.	TRBV5-6	TRBD2	TRBJ2-1	TGTGCCGGAACTAGCGGGGGCCCTTTCTCCTACAATGAGCAGTTCTTC	CAGTSGGPFSYNEQFF
many	TRBV4-2	.	TRBJ2-2	TGTGCCAGCAGGTCCGGGGGGCGGAACACCGGGGAGCTGTTTTTT	CASRSGGRNTGELFF
many	TRBV19	.	TRBJ2-7	TGTGCCAGTGAACCCCCGGGACAACCGGGGGAGCAGTACTTC	CASEPPGQPGEQYF
few	TRBV4-3	.	TRBJ2-5	TGCGCCAGCAGCCAAGATTATGTTTCGTACCAAGAGACCCAGTACTTC	CASSQDYVSYQETQYF